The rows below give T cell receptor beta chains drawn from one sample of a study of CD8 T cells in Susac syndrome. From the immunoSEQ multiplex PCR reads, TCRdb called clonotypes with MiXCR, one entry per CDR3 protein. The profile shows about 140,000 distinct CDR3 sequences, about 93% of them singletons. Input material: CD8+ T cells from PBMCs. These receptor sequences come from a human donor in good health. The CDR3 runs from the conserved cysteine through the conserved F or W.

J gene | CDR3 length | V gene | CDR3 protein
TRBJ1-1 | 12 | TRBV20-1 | CNASNPNTEAFF
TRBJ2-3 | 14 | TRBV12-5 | CASARSGDTDTQYF
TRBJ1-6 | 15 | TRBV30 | CAWSSTRPRNSPLHF
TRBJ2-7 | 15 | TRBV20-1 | CSAPDLAGATYEQYF
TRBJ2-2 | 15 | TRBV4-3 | CASSQIVGGTGELFF
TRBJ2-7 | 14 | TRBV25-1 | CASSDLPYPYEQYF
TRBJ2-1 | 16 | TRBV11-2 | CASSWGLADTYNEQFF
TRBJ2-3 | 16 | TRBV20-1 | CSARNRGFFSTDTQYF
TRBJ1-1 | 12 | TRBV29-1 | CSVEDINAEAFF
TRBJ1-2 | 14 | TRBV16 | CASSQSRNNYGYTF
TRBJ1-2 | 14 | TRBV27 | CASSSSGTGHGYTF
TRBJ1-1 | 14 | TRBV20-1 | CSARTGGGLRGAFF
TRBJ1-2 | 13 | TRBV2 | CASREQGFYGYTF
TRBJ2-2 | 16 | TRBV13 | CASSFRGDSNTGELFF
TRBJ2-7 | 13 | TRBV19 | CASSLQGPYEQYF
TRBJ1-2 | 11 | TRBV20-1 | CSARDGFGYTF
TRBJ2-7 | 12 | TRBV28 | CASSLQSYEQYF
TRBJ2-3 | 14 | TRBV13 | CASSPRTGTDTQYF
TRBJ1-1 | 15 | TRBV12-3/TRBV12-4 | CASSPPTGLNTEAFF
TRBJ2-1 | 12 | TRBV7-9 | CASSLGRGEQFF
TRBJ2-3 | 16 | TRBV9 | CASSGWTGSSTDTQYF
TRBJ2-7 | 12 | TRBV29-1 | CSVESGSYEQYF
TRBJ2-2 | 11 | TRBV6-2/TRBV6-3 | CASSYPGELFF
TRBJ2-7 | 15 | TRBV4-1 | CASSQGLGVAYEQYF
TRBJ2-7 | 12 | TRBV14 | CASSQGSYEQYF
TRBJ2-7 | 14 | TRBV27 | CASSFGGTSPEQYF
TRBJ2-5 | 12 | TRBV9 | CASSRPSETQYF
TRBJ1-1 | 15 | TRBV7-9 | CASSLGGEGNTEAFF
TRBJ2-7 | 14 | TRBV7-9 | CASSHRTGSYEQYF
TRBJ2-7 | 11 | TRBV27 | CASSFHHEQYF
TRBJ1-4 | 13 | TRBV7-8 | CASSFTTNEKLFF
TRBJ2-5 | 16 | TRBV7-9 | CASSSAAGGPRETQYF
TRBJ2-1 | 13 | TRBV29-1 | CSVDTGRFNEQFF
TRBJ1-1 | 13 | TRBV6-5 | CASISGGRTEAFF
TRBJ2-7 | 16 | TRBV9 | CASSAAGTGTSYEQYF
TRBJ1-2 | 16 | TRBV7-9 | CASSSLGQSLNYGYTF
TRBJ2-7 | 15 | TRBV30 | CAWSPRFRRGDEQYF
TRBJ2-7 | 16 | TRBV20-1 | CSARALSPQLVYEQYF
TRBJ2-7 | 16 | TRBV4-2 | CASSQASGRVAYEQYF
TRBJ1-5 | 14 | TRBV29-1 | CSATTGDSNQPQHF
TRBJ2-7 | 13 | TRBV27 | CASSFGTSGEQYF
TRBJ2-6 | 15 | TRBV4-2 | CASSQASSGANVLTF